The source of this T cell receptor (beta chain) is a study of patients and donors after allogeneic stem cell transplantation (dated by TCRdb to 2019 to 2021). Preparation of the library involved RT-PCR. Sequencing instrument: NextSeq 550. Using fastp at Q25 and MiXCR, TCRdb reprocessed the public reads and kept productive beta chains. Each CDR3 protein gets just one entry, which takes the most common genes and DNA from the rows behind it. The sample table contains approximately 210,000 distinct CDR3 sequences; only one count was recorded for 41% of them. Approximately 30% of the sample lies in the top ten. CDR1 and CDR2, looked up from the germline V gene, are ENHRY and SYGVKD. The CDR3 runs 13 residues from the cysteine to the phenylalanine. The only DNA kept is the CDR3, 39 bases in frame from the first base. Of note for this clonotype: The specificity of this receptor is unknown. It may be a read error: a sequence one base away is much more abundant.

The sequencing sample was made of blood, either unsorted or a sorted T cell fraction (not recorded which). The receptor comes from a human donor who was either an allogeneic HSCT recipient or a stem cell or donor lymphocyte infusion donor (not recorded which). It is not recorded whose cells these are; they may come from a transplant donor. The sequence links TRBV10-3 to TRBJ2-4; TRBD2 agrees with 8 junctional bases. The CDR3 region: CATQSGSADIRYF. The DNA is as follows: TGTGCCACCCAGAGCGGGAGTGCGGACATTCGGTACTTC.